This T cell receptor (beta chain) was documented in a study of blood T cell repertoires in COVID-19. Study details: The United States, Italy and Spain supplied acute and convalescent COVID-19 samples. From T cells, B-cell-depleted T cells, or PBMCs came the material, which was cDNA or gDNA.

Study processing details: Estimates of nucleated cell counts were drawn from the amplification of reference gene primers. Clones were sequenced by immunoSEQ multiplex PCR, and TCRdb holds only the in-frame ones, with some missing. Clone size and the V and J calls come from that table; the DNA yielded D and trimming. The sample contains some 160,000 clones, 76% of which appear only once. CDR3 size: 13 residues. V was cut by 0 bases and J by 9 bases, with 10 bases left in between. Germline CDR1 SGHRS, CDR2 YFSETQ. This chain uses TRBV5-1 with TRBJ2-4; D is undetermined. The TCR sequence derives from a man in his sixties with acute or convalescent COVID-19. Material for sequencing was peripheral blood. This CDR3 reads CASSLVPSGIQYF. CDR3 DNA: TGCGCCAGCAGCTTGGTCCCGTCCGGCATTCAGTACTTC.